A single sample gave rise to the 8 T cell receptor beta chains below, sequenced in a study of blood T cell repertoires in COVID-19 (TCRdb year 2020). The library was prepared using the immunoSEQ multiplex PCR assay. As stored in TCRdb, this immuneACCESS dataset retains in-frame rearrangements with V and J assigned. A fraction of the clones does not appear; measured against another copy, unresolved V genes explain less than half of the discrepancy, and the remainder lacks a known reason. This sample gives some 83,000 clones in total; roughly 84% of them show up just once. Around 3.3% of the sample is in the top ten clones. Sequencing was carried out using peripheral blood. The receptors were gathered from a man over 45 with acute or convalescent COVID-19.

The chain joins TRBV30 to TRBJ2-5; 7 nucleotides line up with TRBD2. The CDR3 is 15 residues long. Germline loops: CDR1 GTSNPN, CDR2 SVGIG (reference sequence). The V gene end was trimmed by 4 bases and the J gene end by 3 bases; junction bases not matched to a gene: 11. The CDR3 nucleotides are TGTGCCTGGAATCGACTGGGGGGGGGAAAAGAGACCCAGTACTTC. Its translation is CAWNRLGGGKETQYF.

This clone was seen only a few times. The J gene is TRBJ1-1, the V gene TRBV5-1; TRBD1 matches at 7 bases. Germline trimming cut 0 bases from V and 5 bases from J; bases unmatched to any gene: 4. The germline V gene has CDR1 SGHRS and CDR2 YFSETQ. This CDR3 is built from 14 residues. CDR3 loop: CASSLVGGWTEAFF. For the CDR3, the DNA is TGCGCCAGCAGCTTGGTAGGGGGCTGGACTGAAGCTTTCTTT.

The chain is built from TRBV19 and TRBJ2-2, with 9 positions matching TRBD1. CDR3 length: 16 amino acids. Germline values: CDR1 LNHDA, CDR2 SQIVND (reference sequence). Trimming cost V 5 bases and J 2 bases; bases outside gene matches: 6. CDR3: CASSPPGQGNTGELFF. The CDR3 nucleotides read TGTGCCAGTAGTCCTCCGGGACAGGGTAACACCGGGGAGCTGTTTTTT.

The rearrangement joins TRBV5-1 to TRBJ1-2; 10 bases are shared with TRBD1. Trimming at V came to 4 bases and at J to 5 bases, leaving 20 bases not matched to a gene. Germline loops: CDR1 SGHRS, CDR2 YFSETQ. CDR3 size: 19 residues. The CDR3 protein is CASSLGDRPGQGRLYGYTF. The DNA of the CDR3 is TGCGCCAGCAGCCTCGGAGATAGACCGGGACAGGGGCGGTTATATGGCTACACCTTC.

This chain connects TRBV5-1 to TRBJ2-2; D is perhaps TRBD2 (6 bases). CDR1 and CDR2 from the germline V gene are SGHRS and YFSETQ. V was cut by 1 base and J by 0 bases, with 7 bases left in between. This CDR3 region has 15 residues. The CDR3 DNA reads TGCGCCAGCAGCTTGCGGAGGGCGAACACCGGGGAGCTGTTTTTT. It specifies CASSLRRANTGELFF.

The chain links TRBV30 to TRBJ1-2; 7 nucleotides line up with TRBD1. The germline V gene encodes CDR1 GTSNPN and CDR2 SVGIG (reference sequence). CDR3 length: 12 amino acids. The V gene end was trimmed by 2 bases and the J gene end by 7 bases; junction bases not matched to a gene: 4. The CDR3 sequence is CAWSMTGSGYTF. CDR3 coding DNA: TGTGCCTGGAGTATGACAGGGTCTGGCTACACCTTC.

V gene TRBV6-2 or TRBV6-3 combines with J gene TRBJ2-7; 7 bases map to TRBD1. This CDR3 region has 15 residues. After removal of 2 bases from V and 6 bases from J, the junction contained 10 bases not matched to a gene. The germline gives CDR1 MNHEY, CDR2 SVGEGT. The CDR3 protein is CASSYGPTGMGEQYF. CDR3 nucleotide sequence: TGTGCCAGCAGTTACGGGCCGACAGGGATGGGCGAGCAGTACTTC.

The J gene is TRBJ1-5, the V gene TRBV30; 7 nucleotides agree with TRBD1. The CDR3 has 14 residues. CDR1 and CDR2 (germline): GTSNPN, SVGIG (reference sequence). The J segment lost 2 bases and the V segment lost 3 bases, leaving 4 bases of the junction unmatched. The CDR3 DNA reads TGTGCCTGGAGGTTAGGGGGCGGCAATCAGCCCCAGCATTTT. It specifies CAWRLGGGNQPQHF.